The clone carrying this T cell receptor (beta chain) was seen repeatedly, ten times or more. These data originate in a study of regulatory T cells in long-lasting Graves disease. Study summary: Patients newly diagnosed with Graves' had been on antithyroid drugs for under 3 months.

The CDR3 spans 16 residues. V trimming: 8 bases; J trimming: 2 bases; junction bases outside the gene matches: 11. Germline CDR1 is LNHDA and CDR2 is SQIVND (reference sequence). Through Arm-PCR of CDR3 regions and iRepertoire HTBI primers, TCR beta libraries were built. Using its own MiXCR run on the multiplex PCR reads, TCRdb lists one record per CDR3 protein. This table holds under 300,000 distinct CDR3 sequences, around 21% found once. The time point denotes: newly diagnosed GD, antithyroid drugs for less than 3 months. PBMC-extracted RNA yielded the TCR library. This clonotype was obtained from a female donor with Graves disease. The chain is built from TRBV19 and TRBJ1-5; 8 bases match TRBD1. The sequencing here drew on peripheral blood mononuclear cells (PBMCs), taken at new diagnosis, from a patient treated with antithyroid drugs. The CDR3 nucleotides are TGTGCCAGTCGGACAGGGACTTTTTTTGGCAATCAGCCCCAGCATTTT. It translates to CASRTGTFFGNQPQHF. The variable domain in full, with the rest retrieved from reference TRBV19 and TRBJ1-5, is DGGITQSPKYLFRKEGQNVTLSCEQNLNHDAMYWYRQDPGQGLRLIYYSQIVNDFQKGDIAEGYSVSREKKESFPLTVTSAQKNPTAFYLCASRTGTFFGNQPQHFGDGTRLSIL.